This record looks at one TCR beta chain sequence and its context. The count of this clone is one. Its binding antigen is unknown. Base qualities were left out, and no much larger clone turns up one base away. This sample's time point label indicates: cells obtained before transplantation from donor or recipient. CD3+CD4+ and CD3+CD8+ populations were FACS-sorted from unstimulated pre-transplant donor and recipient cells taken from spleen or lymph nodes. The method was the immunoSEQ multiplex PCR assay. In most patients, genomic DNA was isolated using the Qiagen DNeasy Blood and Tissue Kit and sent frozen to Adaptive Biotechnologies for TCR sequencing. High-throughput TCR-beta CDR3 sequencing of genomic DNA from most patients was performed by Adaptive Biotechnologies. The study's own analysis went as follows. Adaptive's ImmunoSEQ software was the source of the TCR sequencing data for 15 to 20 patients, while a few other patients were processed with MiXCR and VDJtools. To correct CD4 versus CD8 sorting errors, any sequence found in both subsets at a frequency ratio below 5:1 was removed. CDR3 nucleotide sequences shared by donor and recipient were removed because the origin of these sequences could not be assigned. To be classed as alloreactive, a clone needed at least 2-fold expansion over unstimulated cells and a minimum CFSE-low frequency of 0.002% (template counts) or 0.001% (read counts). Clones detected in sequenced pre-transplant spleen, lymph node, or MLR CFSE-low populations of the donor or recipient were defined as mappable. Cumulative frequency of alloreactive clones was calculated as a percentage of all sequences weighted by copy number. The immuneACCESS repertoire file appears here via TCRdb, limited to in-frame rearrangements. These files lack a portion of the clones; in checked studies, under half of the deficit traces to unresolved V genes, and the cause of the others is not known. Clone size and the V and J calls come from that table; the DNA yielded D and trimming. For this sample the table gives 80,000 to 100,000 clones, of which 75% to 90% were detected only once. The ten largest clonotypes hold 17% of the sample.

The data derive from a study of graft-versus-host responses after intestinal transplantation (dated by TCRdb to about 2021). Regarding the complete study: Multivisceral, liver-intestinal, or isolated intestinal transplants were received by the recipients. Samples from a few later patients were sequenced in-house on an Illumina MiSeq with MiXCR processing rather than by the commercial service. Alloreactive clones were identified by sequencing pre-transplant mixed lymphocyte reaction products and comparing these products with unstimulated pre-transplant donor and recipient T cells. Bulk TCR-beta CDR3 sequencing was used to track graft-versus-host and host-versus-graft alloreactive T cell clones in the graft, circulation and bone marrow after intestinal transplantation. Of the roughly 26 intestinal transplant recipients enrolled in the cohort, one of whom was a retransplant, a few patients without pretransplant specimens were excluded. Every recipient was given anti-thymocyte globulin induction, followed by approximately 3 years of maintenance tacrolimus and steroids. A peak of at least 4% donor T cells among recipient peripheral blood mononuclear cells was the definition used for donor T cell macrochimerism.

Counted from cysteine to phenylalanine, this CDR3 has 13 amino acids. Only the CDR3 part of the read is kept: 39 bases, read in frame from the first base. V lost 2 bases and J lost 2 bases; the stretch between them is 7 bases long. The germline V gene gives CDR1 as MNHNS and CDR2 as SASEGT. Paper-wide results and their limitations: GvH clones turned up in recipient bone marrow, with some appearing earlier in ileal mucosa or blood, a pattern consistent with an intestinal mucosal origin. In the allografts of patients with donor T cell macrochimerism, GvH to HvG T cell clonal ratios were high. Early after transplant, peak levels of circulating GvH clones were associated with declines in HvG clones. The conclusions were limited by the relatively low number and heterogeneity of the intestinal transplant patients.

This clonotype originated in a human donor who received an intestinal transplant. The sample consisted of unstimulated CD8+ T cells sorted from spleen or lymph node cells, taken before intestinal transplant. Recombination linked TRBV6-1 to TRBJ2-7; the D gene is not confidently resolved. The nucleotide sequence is TGTGCCAGCAGTGAAAGGAGCGCCTACGAGCAGTACTTC. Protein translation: CASSERSAYEQYF.